The source of this TCR beta chain is a study of control samples from healthy donors and cancer patients. This CDR3 region has 15 residues. The V gene end was trimmed by 6 bases and the J gene end by 3 bases; junction bases not matched to a gene: 7. CDR1 is GTSNPN and CDR2 is SVGIG in the germline V gene (reference sequence). This table comes from immunoSEQ multiplex PCR, and its TCRdb copy is limited to in-frame clones, with some not included. Of about 150,000 clones in the sample, about 95% were seen once. This clone showed up just once. This clonotype was obtained from a man aged 60 to 69 with colorectal cancer. The chain couples TRBV30 to TRBJ2-2, with 10 bases lining up with TRBD1. Sequencing was done on a sample of PBMCs. CDR3 in DNA: TGTGCCTGCCCAAAGGGACAGGGGTACACCGGGGAGCTGTTTTTT. Residues: CACPKGQGYTGELFF.